The rows below give T cell receptor beta chains drawn from one sample of a study of blood T cell repertoires in COVID-19. TCRdb's table, derived via immunoSEQ multiplex PCR, lists solely in-frame clones and lacks some. The sample includes 270,000 or so clones, roughly nine tenths seen only once; the top ten take approximately 10%. Sequenced: peripheral blood. The receptors here all came from a man aged 40-49 years with active or convalescent COVID-19. The CDR3 runs from the conserved cysteine through the conserved F or W. A D gene is named only where the DNA matches it firmly. Clone size, where shown, is once, few, many, or a class for clones that have expanded.

size	D	J	V	CDR3	DNA
-	-	TRBJ1-2	TRBV7-9	CASSLELAGEKGLGYTF	TGTGCCAGCAGCTTAGAATTGGCGGGGGAGAAAGGCCTTGGCTACACCTTC
-	-	TRBJ1-2	TRBV27	CASSLSRTVAYGYTF	TGTGCCAGCAGTTTATCCCGGACTGTTGCCTATGGCTACACCTTC
once	TRBD1	TRBJ2-1	TRBV5-6	CASSLEGTGGRNEQFF	TGTGCCAGCAGCTTGGAAGGGACAGGGGGACGGAATGAGCAGTTCTTC
-	TRBD1	TRBJ1-6	TRBV2	CASSAPRGQGSPLHF	TGTGCCAGCAGTGCACCGAGGGGGCAGGGTTCACCCCTCCACTTT
-	-	TRBJ2-5	TRBV5-6	CASSAPNQETQYF	TGTGCCAGCAGCGCGCCGAACCAAGAGACCCAGTACTTC
-	TRBD2	TRBJ2-1	TRBV5-4	CASSLAGGSSYNEQFF	TGTGCCAGCAGCTTGGCCGGCGGGAGCTCCTACAATGAGCAGTTCTTC
-	-	TRBJ2-1	TRBV20-1	CSASEPEGHNEQFF	TGCAGTGCTAGTGAGCCGGAGGGCCACAATGAGCAGTTCTTC
once	-	TRBJ1-5	TRBV3-1/TRBV3-2	CASSQFGGQPQHF	TGTGCCAGCAGCCAATTCGGCGGTCAGCCCCAGCATTTT
-	TRBD2	TRBJ2-5	TRBV5-1	CASSPGTSGNQETQYF	TGCGCCAGCAGCCCCGGGACTAGTGGGAACCAAGAGACCCAGTACTTC
-	-	TRBJ1-5	TRBV2	CASSEHPGFNQPQHF	TGTGCCAGCAGTGAACACCCAGGCTTCAATCAGCCCCAGCATTTT
-	TRBD2	TRBJ2-1	TRBV13	CASSARTSGSGEQFF	TGTGCCAGCAGCGCCCGGACTAGCGGGAGCGGTGAGCAGTTCTTC
-	-	TRBJ1-4	TRBV10-3	CATRGGEGEKLFF	TGTGCCACCCGGGGCGGGGAAGGGGAAAAACTGTTTTTT
-	-	TRBJ2-1	TRBV4-1	CASSQGGVPNEQFF	TGCGCCAGCAGCCAAGGGGGGGTCCCCAATGAGCAGTTCTTC
-	-	TRBJ2-1	TRBV28	CASSFSGRYNEQFF	TGTGCCAGCAGTTTCTCCGGGAGATACAATGAGCAGTTCTTC
-	-	TRBJ2-7	TRBV20-1	CSASGTRGYEQYF	TGCAGTGCTAGTGGGACCCGGGGCTACGAGCAGTACTTC
-	TRBD1	TRBJ1-1	TRBV27	CAITPGQKDTEAFF	TGTGCCATCACACCGGGACAGAAGGACACTGAAGCTTTCTTT
-	TRBD2	TRBJ2-3	TRBV13	CASKLAGGPDTQYF	TGTGCCAGCAAACTAGCGGGAGGCCCAGATACGCAGTATTTT
-	TRBD2	TRBJ2-1	TRBV11-2	CASSLVRGGEFF	TGTGCCAGCAGCTTAGTCCGGGGGGGCGAGTTCTTC
-	TRBD1	TRBJ2-2	TRBV7-2	CARTGKGGASGELFF	TGTGCCAGAACGGGGAAAGGGGGCGCTTCCGGGGAGCTGTTTTTT
few	TRBD2	TRBJ2-5	TRBV9	CASSAPQTSGGETQYF	TGTGCCAGCAGCGCGCCACAGACTAGCGGGGGAGAGACCCAGTACTTC
few	TRBD2	TRBJ2-3	TRBV30	CAWRRLAGRWGAPDTQYF	TGTGCCTGGAGAAGGCTAGCGGGACGGTGGGGGGCCCCAGATACGCAGTATTTT
-	TRBD2	TRBJ2-3	TRBV5-1	CASSTGLAGATDTQYF	TGCGCCAGCAGCACCGGACTAGCGGGAGCCACAGATACGCAGTATTTT
-	-	TRBJ1-1	TRBV6-5	CASSYSGAQNTEAFF	TGTGCCAGCAGTTACTCGGGGGCGCAGAACACTGAAGCTTTCTTT
once	-	TRBJ1-1	TRBV18	CASSQRSTVTEAFF	TGTGCCAGCTCACAACGCTCGACAGTCACTGAAGCTTTCTTT
-	-	TRBJ2-7	TRBV30	CACRDIAYEQYF	TGTGCCTGTCGGGACATCGCCTACGAGCAGTACTTC
-	-	TRBJ2-7	TRBV6-5	CASSFLRVSSGYEQYF	TGTGCCAGCAGTTTTCTGCGGGTGTCCTCGGGCTACGAGCAGTACTTC
-	-	TRBJ1-2	TRBV9	CASSVATGYGYTF	TGTGCCAGCAGCGTAGCGACGGGGTATGGCTACACCTTC
few	TRBD2	TRBJ2-3	TRBV5-1	CASSLASSGRTTDTQYF	TGCGCCAGCAGCTTGGCCTCCAGCGGGAGGACGACAGATACGCAGTATTTT
-	-	TRBJ1-3	TRBV11-2	CASSTHGGNTIYF	TGTGCCAGCAGCACCCACGGGGGAAACACCATATATTTT
once	-	TRBJ1-1	TRBV12-2	CASRSGSTEAFF	TGTGCAAGTCGCTCGGGTTCCACTGAAGCTTTCTTT
-	-	TRBJ2-5	TRBV7-7	CASSLVGRQETQYF	TGTGCCAGCAGCTTAGTTGGCCGCCAAGAGACCCAGTACTTC
-	TRBD1	TRBJ2-7	TRBV12-5	CASGLSRDRGFSYEQYF	TGTGCTAGTGGTTTATCCCGGGACAGGGGTTTTTCCTACGAGCAGTACTTC
-	TRBD2	TRBJ2-5	TRBV9	CASSVAGAGGVTETQYF	TGTGCCAGCAGCGTAGCTGGAGCGGGAGGGGTCACAGAGACCCAGTACTTC
-	TRBD2	TRBJ2-5	TRBV29-1	CSAKIAGGETQYF	TGCAGCGCGAAAATAGCGGGGGGAGAGACCCAGTACTTC
-	TRBD1	TRBJ2-2	TRBV4-1	CASSPGTAKNTGELFF	TGCGCCAGCAGCCCTGGGACAGCTAAAAACACCGGGGAGCTGTTTTTT